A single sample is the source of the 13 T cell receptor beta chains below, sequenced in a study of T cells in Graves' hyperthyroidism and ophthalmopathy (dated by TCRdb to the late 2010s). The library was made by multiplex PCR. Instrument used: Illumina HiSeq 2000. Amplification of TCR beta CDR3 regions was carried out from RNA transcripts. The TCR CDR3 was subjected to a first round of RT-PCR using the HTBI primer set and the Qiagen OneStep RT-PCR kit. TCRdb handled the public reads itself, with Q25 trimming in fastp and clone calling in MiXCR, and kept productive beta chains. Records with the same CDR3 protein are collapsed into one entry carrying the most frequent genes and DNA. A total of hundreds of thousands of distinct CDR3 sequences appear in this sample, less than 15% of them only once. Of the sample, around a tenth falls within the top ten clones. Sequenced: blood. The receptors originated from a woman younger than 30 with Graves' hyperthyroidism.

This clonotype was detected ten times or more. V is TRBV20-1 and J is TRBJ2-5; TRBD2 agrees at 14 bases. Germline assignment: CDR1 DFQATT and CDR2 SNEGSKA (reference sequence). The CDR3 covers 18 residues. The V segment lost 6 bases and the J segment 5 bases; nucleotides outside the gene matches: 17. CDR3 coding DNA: TGCAGTGCGGAAACCGGGACTAGCGGGAGTGCAGGGTGGGAGACCCAGTACTTC. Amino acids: CSAETGTSGSAGWETQYF.

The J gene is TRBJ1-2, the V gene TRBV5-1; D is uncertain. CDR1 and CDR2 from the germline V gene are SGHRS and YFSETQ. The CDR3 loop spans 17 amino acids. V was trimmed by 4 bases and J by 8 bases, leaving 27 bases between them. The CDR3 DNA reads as TGCGCCAGCAGCCTGAGCGGGCGAGATATGGAGCTGGGAGGCTACACCTTC. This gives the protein CASSLSGRDMELGGYTF.

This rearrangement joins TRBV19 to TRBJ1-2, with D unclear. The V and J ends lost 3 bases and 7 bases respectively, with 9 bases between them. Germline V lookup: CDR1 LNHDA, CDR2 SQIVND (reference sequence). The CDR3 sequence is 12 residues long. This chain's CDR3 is CASSIPPSGYTF. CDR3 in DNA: TGTGCCAGTAGTATCCCGCCCAGTGGCTACACCTTC. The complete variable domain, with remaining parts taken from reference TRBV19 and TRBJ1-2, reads DGGITQSPKYLFRKEGQNVTLSCEQNLNHDAMYWYRQDPGQGLRLIYYSQIVNDFQKGDIAEGYSVSREKKESFPLTVTSAQKNPTAFYLCASSIPPSGYTFGSGTRLTVV.

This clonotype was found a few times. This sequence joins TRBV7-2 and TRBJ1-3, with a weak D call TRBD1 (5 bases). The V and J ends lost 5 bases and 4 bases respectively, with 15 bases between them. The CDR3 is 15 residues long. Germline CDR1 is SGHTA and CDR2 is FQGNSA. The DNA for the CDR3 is TGTGCCAGCAGCCCGGGGGTGGGATGGGGAAACACCATATATTTT. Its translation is CASSPGVGWGNTIYF.

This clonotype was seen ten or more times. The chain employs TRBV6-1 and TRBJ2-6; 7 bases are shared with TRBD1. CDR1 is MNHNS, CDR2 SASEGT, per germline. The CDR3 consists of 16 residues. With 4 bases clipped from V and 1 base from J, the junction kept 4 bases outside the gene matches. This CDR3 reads CASSAQGFSGANVLTF. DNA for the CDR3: TGTGCCAGCAGTGCACAGGGGTTTTCTGGGGCCAACGTCCTGACTTTC.

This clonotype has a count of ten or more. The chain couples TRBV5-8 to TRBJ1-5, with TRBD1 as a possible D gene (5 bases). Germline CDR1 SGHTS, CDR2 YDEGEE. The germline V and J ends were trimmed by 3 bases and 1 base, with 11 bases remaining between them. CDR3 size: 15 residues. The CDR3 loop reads CASSSGDGSNQPQHF. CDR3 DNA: TGTGCCAGCAGCTCTGGGGACGGGAGCAATCAGCCCCAGCATTTT.

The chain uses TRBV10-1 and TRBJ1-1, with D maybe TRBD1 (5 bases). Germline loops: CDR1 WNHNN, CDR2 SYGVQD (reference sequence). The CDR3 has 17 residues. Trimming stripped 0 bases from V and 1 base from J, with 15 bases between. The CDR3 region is CASSESPEGLGNTEAFF. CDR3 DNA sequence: TGCGCCAGCAGTGAGTCGCCCGAGGGGCTTGGGAACACTGAAGCTTTCTTT.

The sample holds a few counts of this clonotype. The CDR3 here is CTPPGDTEAFF. The CDR3 nucleotides read TGCACCCCCCCGGGGGACACTGAAGCTTTCTTT. The chain links TRBV20-1 to TRBJ1-1; D is possibly TRBD1 (5 bases). Germline V gene sequence: CDR1 DFQATT, CDR2 SNEGSKA (reference sequence). This CDR3 has 11 amino acids.

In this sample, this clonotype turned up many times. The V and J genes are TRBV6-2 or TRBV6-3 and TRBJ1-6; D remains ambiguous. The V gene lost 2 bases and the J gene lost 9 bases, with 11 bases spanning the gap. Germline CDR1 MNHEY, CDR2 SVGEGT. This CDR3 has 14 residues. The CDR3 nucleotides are TGTGCCAGCAGTTACAGAGGGAGCGGTTCACCCCTCCACTTT. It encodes CASSYRGSGSPLHF.

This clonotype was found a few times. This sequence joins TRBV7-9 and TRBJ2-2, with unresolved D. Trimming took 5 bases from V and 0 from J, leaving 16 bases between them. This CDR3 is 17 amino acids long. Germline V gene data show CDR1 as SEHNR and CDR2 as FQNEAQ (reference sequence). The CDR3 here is CASSIQSPFANTGELFF. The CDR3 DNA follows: TGTGCCAGCAGCATTCAATCCCCGTTCGCGAACACCGGGGAGCTGTTTTTT. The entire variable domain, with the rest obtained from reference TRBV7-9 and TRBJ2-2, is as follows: DTGVSQNPRHKITKRGQNVTFRCDPISEHNRLYWYRQTLGQGPEFLTYFQNEAQLEKSRLLSDRFSAERPKGSFSTLEIQRTEQGDSAMYLCASSIQSPFANTGELFFGEGSRLTVL.

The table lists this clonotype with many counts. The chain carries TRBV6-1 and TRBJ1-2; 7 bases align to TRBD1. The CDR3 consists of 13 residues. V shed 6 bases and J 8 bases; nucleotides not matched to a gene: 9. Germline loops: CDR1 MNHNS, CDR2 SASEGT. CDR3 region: CASRLQGRSGYTF. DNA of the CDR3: TGTGCCAGCAGATTACAGGGGAGGTCGGGCTACACCTTC.

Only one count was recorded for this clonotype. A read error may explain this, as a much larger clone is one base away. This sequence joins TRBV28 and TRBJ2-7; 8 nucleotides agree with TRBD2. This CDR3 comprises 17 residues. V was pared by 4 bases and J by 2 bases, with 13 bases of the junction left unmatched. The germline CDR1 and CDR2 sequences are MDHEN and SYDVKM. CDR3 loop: CASSSNTGTREPYEQYF. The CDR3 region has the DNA TGTGCCAGCAGTTCAAACACCGGGACTAGGGAACCCTACGAGCAGTACTTC.

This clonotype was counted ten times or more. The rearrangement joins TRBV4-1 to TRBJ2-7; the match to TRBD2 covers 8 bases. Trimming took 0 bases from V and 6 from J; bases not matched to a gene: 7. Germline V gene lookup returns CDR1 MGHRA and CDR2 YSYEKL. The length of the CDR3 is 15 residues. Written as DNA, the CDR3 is TGCGCCAGCAGCCAAGAAGACCCGGGGGGGCGCGAGCAGTACTTC. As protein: CASSQEDPGGREQYF.